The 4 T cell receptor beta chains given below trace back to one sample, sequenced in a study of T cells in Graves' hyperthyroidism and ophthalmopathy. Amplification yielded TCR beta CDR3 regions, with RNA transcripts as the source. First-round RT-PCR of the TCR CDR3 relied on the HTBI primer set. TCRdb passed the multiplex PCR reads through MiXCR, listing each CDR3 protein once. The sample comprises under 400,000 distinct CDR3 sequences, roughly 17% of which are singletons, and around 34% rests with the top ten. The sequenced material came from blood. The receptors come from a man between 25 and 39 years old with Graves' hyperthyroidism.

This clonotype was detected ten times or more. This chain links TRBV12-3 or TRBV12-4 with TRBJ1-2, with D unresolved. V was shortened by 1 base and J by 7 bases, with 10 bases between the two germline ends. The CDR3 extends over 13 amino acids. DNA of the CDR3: TGTGCCAGCAGTTTAGACAGATCGGTTGGCTACACCTTC. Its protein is CASSLDRSVGYTF.

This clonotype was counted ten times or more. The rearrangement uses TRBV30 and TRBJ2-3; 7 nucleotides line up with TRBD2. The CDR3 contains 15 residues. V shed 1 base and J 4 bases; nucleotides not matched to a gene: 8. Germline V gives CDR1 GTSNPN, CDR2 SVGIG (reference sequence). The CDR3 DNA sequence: TGTGCCTGGAGTGGGTGGGAGGGCGGCGCAGATACGCAGTATTTT. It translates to CAWSGWEGGADTQYF. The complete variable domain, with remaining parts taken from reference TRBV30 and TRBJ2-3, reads SQTIHQWPATLVQPVGSPLSLECTVEGTSNPNLYWYRQAAGRGLQLLFYSVGIGQISSEVPQNLSASRPQDRQFILSSKKLLLSDSGFYLCAWSGWEGGADTQYFGPGTRLTVL.

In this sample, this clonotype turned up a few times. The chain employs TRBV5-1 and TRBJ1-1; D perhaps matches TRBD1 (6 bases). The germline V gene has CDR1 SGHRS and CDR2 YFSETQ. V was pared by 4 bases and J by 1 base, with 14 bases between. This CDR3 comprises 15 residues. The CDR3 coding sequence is TGCGCCAGCAGCATTCAAGTAGGGGGGAACACTGAAGCTTTCTTT. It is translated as CASSIQVGGNTEAFF.

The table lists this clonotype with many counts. The CDR3 DNA reads TGCGCCAGCAGCCGCCAAGAGGGTAGCGGCACAGATACGCAGTATTTT. It yields the protein CASSRQEGSGTDTQYF. The chain carries TRBV5-1 and TRBJ2-3; the D gene is possibly TRBD2 (5 bases). This CDR3 has 16 amino acids. CDR1 and CDR2 (germline): SGHRS, YFSETQ. V lost 4 bases, J lost 1 base, and 16 bases lay in between.